These 16 T cell receptor beta chains came from one sample sequenced in a study of blood T cell repertoires in COVID-19 (dated by TCRdb to 2020 to 2022). Receptor libraries were prepared by the immunoSEQ multiplex PCR assay. Drawn from immuneACCESS, this table holds only the in-frame rearrangements with V and J called that TCRdb kept. Clones are partly lost; checked studies trace under half to an unresolved V gene and leave the rest unexplained. In this sample the table shows approximately 100,000 clones, around 92% of which occur a single time. Of the sample, 5% to 6% falls within the top ten clones. The sequencing sample was made of peripheral blood. Receptors originate from a man aged 50-59 years with active COVID-19.

The DNA of the CDR3 is TGTGCCAGCAGCTATCCTTCGAACACCGGGGAGCTGTTTTTT. It encodes CASSYPSNTGELFF. This chain uses TRBV6-5 with TRBJ2-2, with D unclear. The V and J ends lost 6 bases and 0 bases respectively, with 8 bases between them. Germline V gives CDR1 MNHEY, CDR2 SVGAGI. CDR3 length: 14 residues.

CDR3 sequence (DNA): TGTGCCAGCAGCCTAGCGGGACTAAGCTCCTACGAGCAGTACTTC. It is translated as CASSLAGLSSYEQYF. The rearrangement links TRBV6-5 to TRBJ2-7; 9 nucleotides agree with TRBD2. CDR1 is MNHEY, CDR2 SVGAGI, per germline. The ends lost 6 bases at V and 0 bases at J; junction bases unmatched: 6. The CDR3 runs 15 residues.

This clone came up once. The CDR3 reads CASSYSGDAYGYTF. The CDR3 DNA is TGTGCCAGCAGTTACTCCGGAGACGCCTATGGCTACACCTTC. The rearrangement joins TRBV6-5 to TRBJ1-2; D remains unclear. The CDR3 has 14 residues. Germline V lookup: CDR1 MNHEY, CDR2 SVGAGI. Trimming stripped 0 bases from V and 4 bases from J, with 9 bases between.

The table lists this clone with a count of one. The V gene is TRBV5-5, the J gene TRBJ2-2; 8 positions agree with TRBD1. The trim removed 1 base at V and 5 bases at J, leaving 7 bases unmatched. The length of the CDR3 is 16 residues. Germline-derived CDR1 and CDR2 are SGHKS and YYEKEE (reference sequence). CDR3 sequence: CASSLRQGAATGELFF. The DNA of the CDR3 is TGTGCCAGCAGCTTGAGGCAGGGGGCAGCGACCGGGGAGCTGTTTTTT.

The chain links TRBV19 to TRBJ2-3, with 8 positions matching TRBD2. Unmatched junction bases numbered 22, after V lost 8 bases and J lost 0 bases. The CDR3 is made up of 20 amino acids. The germline V gene encodes CDR1 LNHDA and CDR2 SQIVND (reference sequence). CDR3 loop: CASAWRASGYPVPSTDTQYF. Here the CDR3 DNA reads TGTGCCAGTGCATGGCGGGCTAGCGGGTACCCGGTCCCTAGCACAGATACGCAGTATTTT.

The chain is built from TRBV7-3 and TRBJ1-1; D is undetermined. V shed 0 bases and J shed 0 bases, with 2 bases lying between them. This CDR3 has 13 amino acids. CDR1 and CDR2 (germline): SGHTA, FQGTGA. This CDR3 is CASSLTMNTEAFF. The CDR3 DNA is TGTGCCAGCAGCTTAACTATGAACACTGAAGCTTTCTTT.

The chain combines TRBV7-9 with TRBJ1-4; 8 bases agree with TRBD1. After removal of 3 bases from V and 5 bases from J, the junction contained 5 bases not matched to a gene. Germline CDR1 is SEHNR and CDR2 is FQNEAQ (reference sequence). This CDR3 spans 15 amino acids. CDR3 bases: TGTGCCAGCAGCTTGGGGACAGGCCGAAATGAAAAACTGTTTTTT. This translates into CASSLGTGRNEKLFF.

This chain uses TRBV28 with TRBJ2-7, with D perhaps matching TRBD2 (6 bases). Trimming took off 8 bases at V and 2 bases at J, with 16 bases between the two ends. Germline-derived CDR1 and CDR2 are MDHEN and SYDVKM. This CDR3 contains 14 residues. CDR3 sequence (DNA): TGTGCCAGCCTTCCGGGCGGGATGACCTACGAGCAGTACTTC. Protein sequence: CASLPGGMTYEQYF.

The chain employs TRBV3-1 (or the pseudogene TRBV3-2) and TRBJ2-7, with 7 bases fitting TRBD2. Germline CDR1 is LGHDT and CDR2 is YNNKEL (reference sequence). Trimming at V came to 2 bases and at J to 3 bases, leaving 10 bases not matched to a gene. The CDR3 runs to 16 residues. In nucleotides, the CDR3 is TGTGCCAGCAGCCAAATTGCACTAGCGAACCGCTACGAGCAGTACTTC. Protein product: CASSQIALANRYEQYF.

The genes are TRBV11-2 and TRBJ2-3; a weak D match, TRBD2 (6 bases). CDR1 is SGHAT and CDR2 is FQNNGV in the germline V gene. The CDR3 loop spans 16 amino acids. Trimming pared 1 base from V and 4 bases from J, leaving 15 bases between. The DNA of the CDR3 is TGTGCCAGCAGCTTAGTGGGTAGCGGACAACCAGATACGCAGTATTTT. This encodes CASSLVGSGQPDTQYF. Looking up the rest from reference TRBV11-2 and TRBJ2-3 gives the full variable domain: EAGVAQSPRYKIIEKRQSVAFWCNPISGHATLYWYQQILGQGPKLLIQFQNNGVVDDSQLPKDRFSAERLKGVDSTLKIQPAKLEDSAVYLCASSLVGSGQPDTQYFGPGTRLTVL.

This clone is a singleton in its sample. The chain is built from TRBV10-3 and TRBJ1-1; TRBD1 might be the D (5 bases). Trimming cost V 6 bases and J 8 bases, with 13 bases left between them. The CDR3 has 12 amino acids. CDR1 is ENHRY, CDR2 SYGVKD, per germline. As DNA, the CDR3 is TGTGCCATCAGAGACGGGACTAGGGAAGCTTTCTTT. Translating it yields CAIRDGTREAFF.

The V call is TRBV21-1, the J call TRBJ2-1; whether TRBD2, the table's D call, matches the DNA was not checked. TRBV21-1 is given as a pseudogene. This CDR3 region has 19 residues. CDR3 protein: CASSKAVGTSGVTYNEQFF. CDR3 in DNA: TGTGCCAGCAGCAAAGCGGTTGGGACTAGCGGGGTTACCTACAATGAGCAGTTCTTC.

This clone is a singleton in its sample. The chain carries TRBV18 and TRBJ2-2; D unclear. Trimming stripped 9 bases from V and 2 bases from J, with 16 bases between. This CDR3 region has 15 residues. Germline V gives CDR1 KGHSH, CDR2 LQKENI. CDR3 amino acids: CASSRSSPNTGELFF. CDR3 coding DNA: TGTGCCAGTTCCCGTAGTAGTCCTAACACCGGGGAGCTGTTTTTT.

This sequence joins TRBV5-8 and TRBJ1-3; no reliable D call. CDR3 length: 15 amino acids. From germline, CDR1 is SGHTS and CDR2 YDEGEE. The ends were cut back, 3 bases at V and 3 bases at J, with 13 bases in the middle. CDR3 loop: CASSSGDKLGNTIYF. The CDR3 DNA sequence: TGTGCCAGCAGCTCGGGAGATAAGCTTGGAAACACCATATATTTT.

The chain couples TRBV3-1 (or the pseudogene TRBV3-2) to TRBJ2-1, with 10 nucleotides matching TRBD2. This CDR3 has 16 amino acids. J gave up 3 bases and V 1 base, and 3 bases lay outside the gene matches. Per the germline V gene, CDR1 is LGHDT and CDR2 is YNNKEL (reference sequence). The CDR3 nucleotides are TGTGCCAGCAGCCAAGGGACTAGCGGATACTACAATGAGCAGTTCTTC. Protein: CASSQGTSGYYNEQFF.

The chain uses TRBV6-5 and TRBJ1-6; tentative D call: TRBD1 (6 bases). The CDR3 length is 15 residues. Germline V gives CDR1 MNHEY, CDR2 SVGAGI. V lost 5 bases and J 5 bases, leaving 13 bases between the germline ends. CDR3 sequence reads: CASSTRQANNSPLHF. The CDR3 DNA sequence: TGTGCCAGCAGTACCCGACAGGCGAATAATTCACCCCTCCACTTT.